This T cell receptor (beta chain) was identified during a study of control samples from healthy donors and cancer patients. In this sample, this clone turned up a few times. Sequencing used immunoSEQ multiplex PCR; TCRdb keeps in-frame clones, though not all of them. The profile shows about 130,000 clones, about nine tenths of them singletons. With 1 base removed from V and 5 bases from J, the gap between germline ends came to 15 bases. Germline-derived CDR1 and CDR2 are KGHSH and LQKENI. The length of the CDR3 is 15 residues. The material sequenced was blood. The TCR sequence derives from a man aged 18 to 29 in good health. This chain joins TRBV18 and TRBJ2-7; D could derive from TRBD1 or TRBD2 (5 bases each). DNA for the CDR3: TGTGCCAGCTCACCACTGGGGGTTGTGGCGCACGAGCAGTACTTC. Its translation is CASSPLGVVAHEQYF.